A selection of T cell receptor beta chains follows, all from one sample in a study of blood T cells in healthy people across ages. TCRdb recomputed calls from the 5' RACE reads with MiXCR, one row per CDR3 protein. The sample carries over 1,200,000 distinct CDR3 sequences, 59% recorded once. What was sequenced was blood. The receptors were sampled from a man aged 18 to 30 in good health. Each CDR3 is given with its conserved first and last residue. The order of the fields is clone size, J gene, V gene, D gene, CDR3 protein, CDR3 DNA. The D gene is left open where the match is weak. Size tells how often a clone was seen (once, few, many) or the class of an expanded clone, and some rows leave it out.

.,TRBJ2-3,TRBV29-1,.,CSVEVPGDTQYF,TGCAGCGTTGAAGTACCGGGAGATACGCAGTATTTT
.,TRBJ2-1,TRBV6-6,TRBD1,CASSPTGTGNYEQFF,TGTGCCAGCAGCCCGACCGGGACAGGGAACTATGAGCAGTTCTTC
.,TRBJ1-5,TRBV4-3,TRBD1,CASSQDGTGNRQPQHF,TGCGCCAGCAGCCAAGATGGGACAGGGAACCGTCAGCCCCAGCATTTT
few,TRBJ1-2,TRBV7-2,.,CASSLREDPNYGYTF,TGTGCCAGCAGCCTCAGGGAGGATCCTAACTATGGCTACACCTTC
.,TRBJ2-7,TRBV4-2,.,CASSQEAGQVSYEQYF,TGTGCCAGCAGCCAAGAAGCGGGACAGGTCTCCTACGAGCAGTACTTC
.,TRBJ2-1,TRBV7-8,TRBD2,CASSSREFADNEQFF,TGTGCCAGCAGCTCGCGGGAGTTCGCGGACAATGAGCAGTTCTTC
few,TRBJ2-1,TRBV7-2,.,CASSYRDPFGNEQFF,TGTGCCAGCAGCTACCGGGACCCCTTCGGCAATGAGCAGTTCTTC
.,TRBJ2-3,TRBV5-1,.,CASSLGGLLTDTQYF,TGCGCCAGCAGCTTGGGGGGTCTCCTTACAGATACGCAGTATTTT
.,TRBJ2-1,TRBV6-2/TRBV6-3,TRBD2,CASNPTASGGTEQFF,TGTGCCAGCAACCCTACGGCTAGCGGGGGGACTGAGCAGTTCTTC
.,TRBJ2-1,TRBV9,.,CASSVQVLDERFF,TGTGCCAGCAGCGTTCAGGTGTTGGATGAGCGGTTCTTC
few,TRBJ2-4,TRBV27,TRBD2,CASSRTSGRALVAKNIQYF,TGTGCCAGCAGCCGGACTAGCGGGAGGGCCCTGGTGGCCAAAAACATTCAGTACTTC
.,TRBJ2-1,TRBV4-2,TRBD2,CASSPGGRAFRSYNEQFF,TGTGCCAGCAGCCCAGGAGGGAGGGCCTTTCGTTCCTACAATGAGCAGTTCTTC
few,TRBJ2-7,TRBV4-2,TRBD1,CASSQETGDRYEQYF,TGTGCCAGCAGCCAAGAGACAGGGGACCGGTACGAGCAGTACTTC
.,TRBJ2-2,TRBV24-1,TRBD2,CATSESGTSGNTGELFF,TGTGCCACCAGTGAGTCCGGGACTAGCGGTAACACCGGGGAGCTGTTTTTT
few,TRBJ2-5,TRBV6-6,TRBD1,CASSRLVPGQGSETQYF,TGTGCCAGCAGCCGCTTAGTCCCGGGACAGGGATCAGAGACCCAGTACTTC
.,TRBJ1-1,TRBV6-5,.,CASSTLYTEAFF,TGTGCCAGCAGTACCCTATACACTGAAGCTTTCTTT
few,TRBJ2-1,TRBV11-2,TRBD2,CASSFIRLAGEEQFF,TGTGCCAGCAGCTTCATCCGACTAGCGGGAGAGGAGCAGTTCTTC
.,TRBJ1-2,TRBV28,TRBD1,CASSTGGPYGYTF,TGTGCCAGCAGTACAGGGGGCCCCTATGGCTACACCTTC
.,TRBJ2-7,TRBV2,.,CASTWARSEQYF,TGTGCCAGCACCTGGGCTAGATCCGAGCAGTACTTC
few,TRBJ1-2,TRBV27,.,CASRRGLGDYTF,TGTGCCAGCAGACGAGGACTGGGAGACTACACCTTC
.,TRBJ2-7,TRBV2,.,CATPGDNEQYF,TGTGCCACCCCCGGGGACAATGAGCAGTACTTC
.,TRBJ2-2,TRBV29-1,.,CSVGSTGELFF,TGCAGCGTTGGGAGCACCGGGGAGCTGTTTTTT
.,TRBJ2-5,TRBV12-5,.,CASAEAKDQETQYF,TGTGCTAGTGCAGAAGCCAAAGACCAAGAGACCCAGTACTTC
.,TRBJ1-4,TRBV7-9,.,CASSFTWSPYEKLFF,TGTGCCAGCAGCTTTACCTGGTCCCCCTATGAAAAACTGTTTTTT
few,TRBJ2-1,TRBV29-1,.,CSVEVDDYNEQFF,TGCAGCGTTGAAGTTGACGATTACAATGAGCAGTTCTTC
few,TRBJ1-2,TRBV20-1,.,CSARDGKNLNYGYTF,TGCAGTGCTAGAGATGGAAAGAACCTAAACTATGGCTACACCTTC
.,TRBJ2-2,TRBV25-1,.,CASSEEVRIGPKNGELFF,TGTGCCAGCAGTGAAGAGGTTCGAATAGGGCCAAAGAACGGGGAGCTGTTTTTT
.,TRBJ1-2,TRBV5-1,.,CASSFEGGRTDGYTF,TGCGCCAGCAGCTTTGAGGGGGGAAGAACGGATGGCTACACCTTC
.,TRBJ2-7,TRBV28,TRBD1,CASSFPGQGFYEQYF,TGTGCCAGCAGTTTCCCCGGACAGGGTTTCTACGAGCAGTACTTC
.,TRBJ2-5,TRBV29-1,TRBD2,CSVVEASGGWTQYF,TGCAGCGTTGTTGAGGCTAGCGGGGGGTGGACCCAGTACTTC
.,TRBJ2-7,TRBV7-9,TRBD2,CASSPQRTSDSYEQYF,TGTGCCAGCAGCCCCCAAAGGACTAGCGACTCCTACGAGCAGTACTTC
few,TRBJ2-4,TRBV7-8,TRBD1,CASSLSPRTGGNIQYF,TGTGCCAGCAGCTTATCCCCCCGGACAGGGGGAAACATTCAGTACTTC
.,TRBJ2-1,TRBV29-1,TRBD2,CSVVFGRAARKEQFF,TGCAGCGTTGTATTCGGGAGGGCGGCCAGGAAGGAGCAGTTCTTC
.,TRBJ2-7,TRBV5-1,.,CASASRDGYEQYF,TGCGCCAGCGCTTCCAGGGACGGGTACGAGCAGTACTTC
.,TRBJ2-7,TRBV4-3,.,CASSQERRAYEQYF,TGCGCCAGCAGCCAAGAGAGACGGGCCTACGAGCAGTACTTC
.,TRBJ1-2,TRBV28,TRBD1,CASSETGDSYGYTF,TGTGCCAGCAGTGAGACAGGGGATTCCTATGGCTACACCTTC
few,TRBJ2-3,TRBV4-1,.,CASSQVEGTDTQYF,TGCGCCAGCAGCCAAGTTGAGGGGACAGATACGCAGTATTTT
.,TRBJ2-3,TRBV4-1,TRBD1,CAGSLRGTGSVDTQYF,TGCGCCGGCAGCCTCCGCGGGACAGGGAGTGTAGATACGCAGTATTTT
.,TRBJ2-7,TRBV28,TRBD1,CASRGRDSYYEQYF,TGTGCCAGCAGGGGCCGGGACAGCTATTACGAGCAGTACTTC
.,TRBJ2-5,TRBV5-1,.,CASSYRRIQETQYF,TGCGCCAGCAGCTACCGACGGATCCAAGAGACCCAGTACTTC
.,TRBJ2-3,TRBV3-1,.,CASSQDDPLTTDTQYF,TGTGCCAGCAGCCAAGATGATCCCCTTACCACAGATACGCAGTATTTT
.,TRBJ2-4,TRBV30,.,CAWSTLTKNIQYF,TGTGCCTGGAGTACTCTAACCAAAAACATTCAGTACTTC